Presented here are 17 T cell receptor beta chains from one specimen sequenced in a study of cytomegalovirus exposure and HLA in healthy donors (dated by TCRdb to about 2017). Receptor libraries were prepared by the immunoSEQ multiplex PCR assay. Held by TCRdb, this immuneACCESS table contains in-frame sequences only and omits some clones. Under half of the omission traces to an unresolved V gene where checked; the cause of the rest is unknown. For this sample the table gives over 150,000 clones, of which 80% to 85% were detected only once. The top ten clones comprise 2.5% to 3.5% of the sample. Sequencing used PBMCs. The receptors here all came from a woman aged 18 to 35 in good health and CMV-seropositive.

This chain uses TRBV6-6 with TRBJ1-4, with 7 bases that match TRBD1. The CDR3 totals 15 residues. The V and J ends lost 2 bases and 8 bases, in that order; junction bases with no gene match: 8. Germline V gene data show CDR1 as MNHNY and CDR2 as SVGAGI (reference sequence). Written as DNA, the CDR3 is TGTGCCAGCAGTTACACACCGGGACAGAGCGAAAAACTGTTTTTT. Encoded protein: CASSYTPGQSEKLFF.

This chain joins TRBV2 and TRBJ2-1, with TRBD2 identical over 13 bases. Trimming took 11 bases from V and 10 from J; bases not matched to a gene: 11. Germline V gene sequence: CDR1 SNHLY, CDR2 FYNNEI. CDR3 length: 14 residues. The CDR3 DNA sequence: TGTGCCGCCCGTCAGAAGACTAGCGGGGGGGAGCAGTTCTTC. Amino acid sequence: CAARQKTSGGEQFF.

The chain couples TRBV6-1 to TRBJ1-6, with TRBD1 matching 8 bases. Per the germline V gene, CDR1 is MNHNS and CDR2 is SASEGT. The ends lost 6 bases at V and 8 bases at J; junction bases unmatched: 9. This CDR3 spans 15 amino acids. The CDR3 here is CASSLPGQAYSPLHF. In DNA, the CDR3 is TGTGCCAGCAGCTTGCCGGGACAGGCCTATTCACCCCTCCACTTT.

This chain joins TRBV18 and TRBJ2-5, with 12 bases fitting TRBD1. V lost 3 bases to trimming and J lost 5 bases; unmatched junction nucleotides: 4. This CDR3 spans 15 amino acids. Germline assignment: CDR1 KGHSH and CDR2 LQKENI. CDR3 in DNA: TGTGCCAGCTCACCGGGACAGGGGGCGAGTGAGACCCAGTACTTC. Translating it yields CASSPGQGASETQYF.

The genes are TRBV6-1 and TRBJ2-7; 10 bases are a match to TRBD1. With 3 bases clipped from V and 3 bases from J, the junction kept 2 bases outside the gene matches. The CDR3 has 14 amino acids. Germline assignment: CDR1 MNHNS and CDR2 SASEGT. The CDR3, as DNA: TGTGCCAGCAGTGACCGGGACAGGGGCTACGAGCAGTACTTC. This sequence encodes CASSDRDRGYEQYF.

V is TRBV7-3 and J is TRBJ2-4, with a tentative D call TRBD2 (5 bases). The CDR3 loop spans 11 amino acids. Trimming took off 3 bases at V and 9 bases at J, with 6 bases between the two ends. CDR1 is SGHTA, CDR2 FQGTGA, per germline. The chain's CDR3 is CASSLGSIQYF. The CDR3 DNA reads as TGTGCCAGCAGCTTGGGGAGCATTCAGTACTTC.

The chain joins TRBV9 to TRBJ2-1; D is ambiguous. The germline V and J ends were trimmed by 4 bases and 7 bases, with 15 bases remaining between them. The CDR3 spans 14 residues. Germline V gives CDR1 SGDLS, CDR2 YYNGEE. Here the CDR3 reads CASSLFRELNEQFF. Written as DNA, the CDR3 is TGTGCCAGCAGCCTTTTTCGAGAGCTAAATGAGCAGTTCTTC.

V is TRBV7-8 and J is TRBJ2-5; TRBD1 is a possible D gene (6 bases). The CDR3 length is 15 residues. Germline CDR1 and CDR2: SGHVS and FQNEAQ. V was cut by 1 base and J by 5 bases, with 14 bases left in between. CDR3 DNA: TGTGCCAGCAGCTTAGTGAACAGGGTACCGGAGACCCAGTACTTC. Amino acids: CASSLVNRVPETQYF.

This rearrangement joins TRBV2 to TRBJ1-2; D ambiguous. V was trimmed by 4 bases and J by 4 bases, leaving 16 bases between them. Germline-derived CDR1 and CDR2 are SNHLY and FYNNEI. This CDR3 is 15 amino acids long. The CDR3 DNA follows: TGTGCCAGCAGTGCCGGCCGGGGTGGGAGCTATGGCTACACCTTC. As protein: CASSAGRGGSYGYTF.

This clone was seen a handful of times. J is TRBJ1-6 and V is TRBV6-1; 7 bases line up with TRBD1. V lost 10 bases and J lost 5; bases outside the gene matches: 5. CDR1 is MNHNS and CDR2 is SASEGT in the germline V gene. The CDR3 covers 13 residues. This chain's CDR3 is CATKTGNNSPLHF. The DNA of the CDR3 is TGTGCCACCAAGACAGGGAATAATTCACCCCTCCACTTT.

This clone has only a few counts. CDR3 coding DNA: TGTGCCAGCAGCTCCGACAGACAGCCCCAGCATTTT. It encodes CASSSDRQPQHF. The genes are TRBV7-9 and TRBJ1-5; D may be TRBD1 (5 bases). Germline lookup yields CDR1 SEHNR and CDR2 FQNEAQ (reference sequence). This CDR3 region has 12 residues. V lost 4 bases to trimming and J lost 7 bases, with 8 bases between them.

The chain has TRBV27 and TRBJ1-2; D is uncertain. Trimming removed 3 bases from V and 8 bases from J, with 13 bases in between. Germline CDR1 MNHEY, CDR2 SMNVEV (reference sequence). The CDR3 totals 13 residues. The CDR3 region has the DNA TGTGCCAGCAGTTTTGGGCCTCGGAGGGGCTACACCTTC. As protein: CASSFGPRRGYTF.

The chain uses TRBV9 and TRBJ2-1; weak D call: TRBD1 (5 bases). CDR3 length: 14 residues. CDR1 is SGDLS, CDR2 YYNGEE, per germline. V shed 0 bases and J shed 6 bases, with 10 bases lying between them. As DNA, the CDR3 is TGTGCCAGCAGCGTAGCAGGGCGGAGCAATGAGCAGTTCTTC. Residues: CASSVAGRSNEQFF.

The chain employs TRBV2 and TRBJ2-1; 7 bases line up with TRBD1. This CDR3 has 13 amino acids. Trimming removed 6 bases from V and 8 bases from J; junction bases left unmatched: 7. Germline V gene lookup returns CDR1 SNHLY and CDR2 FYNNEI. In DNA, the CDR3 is TGTGCCAGCAGACAGGGGCAGGAGTATGAGCAGTTCTTC. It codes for CASRQGQEYEQFF.

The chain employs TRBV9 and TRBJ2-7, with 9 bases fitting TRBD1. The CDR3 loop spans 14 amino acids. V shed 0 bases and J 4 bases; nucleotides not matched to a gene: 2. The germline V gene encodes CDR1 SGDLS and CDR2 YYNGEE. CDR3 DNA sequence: TGTGCCAGCAGCGTAGCGGGACAGGGTTACGAGCAGTACTTC. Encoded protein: CASSVAGQGYEQYF.

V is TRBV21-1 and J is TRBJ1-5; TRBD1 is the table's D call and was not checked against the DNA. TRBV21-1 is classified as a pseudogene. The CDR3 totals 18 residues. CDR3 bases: TGTGCCAGACGCAGTATCATATCAGGGGGATATAGCAATCAGCCCCAGCATTTT. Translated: CARRSIISGGYSNQPQHF.

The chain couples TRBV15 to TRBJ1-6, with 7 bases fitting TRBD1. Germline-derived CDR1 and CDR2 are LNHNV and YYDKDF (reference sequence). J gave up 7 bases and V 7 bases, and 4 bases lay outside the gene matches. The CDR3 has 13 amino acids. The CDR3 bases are TGTGCCACCAAGTGGGACAGAAATTCACCCCTCCACTTT. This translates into CATKWDRNSPLHF.